This entry describes one T cell receptor (beta chain). Its antigen is currently unknown. The sample comes from a study of graft-versus-host responses after intestinal transplantation. Study details: The whole recipient group had anti-thymocyte globulin induction followed by tacrolimus and steroids for roughly three years. The study, taken as a whole, reports: Researchers found peak circulating GvH clone levels linked to early post-transplant HvG declines. The marrow of recipients harbored GvH clones, and ileum or blood showed some of them first. Allografts from individuals with graft-donor T cell macrochimerism displayed high graft-versus-host to host-versus-graft clonal ratios.

Measured with immunoSEQ multiplex PCR; TCRdb has only the in-frame clones, and not every one. The table has more than 50,000 clones, approximately 89% seen once. The CDR3 is 17 residues long. Germline CDR1 and CDR2: PRHDT and FYEKMQ (reference sequence). V was clipped by 1 base and J by 6 bases; unmatched bases: 6. The source is a human patient who received an intestinal transplant, so some T cells may come from the graft donor. The V call is TRBV13, the J call TRBJ2-2; 12 nucleotides match TRBD1. The source was PBMCs, collected about 120 days after intestinal transplantation. CDR3 loop: CASSLEGQGAWSGELFF. The CDR3 nucleotides read TGTGCCAGCAGCTTAGAGGGACAGGGGGCATGGTCCGGGGAGCTGTTTTTT.